The clone carrying this T cell receptor beta chain was seen at least ten times. In the original analysis: Quantification of nucleated cells was approximated via reference gene primer amplification. The repertoire was sequenced with immunoSEQ multiplex PCR; TCRdb's copy has only in-frame clones and lacks some. The V and J calls and clone size were taken over from that table, and D and trimming were inferred from the DNA. The data hold around 140,000 clones, with 76% observed a single time. This sample is drawn from a study of blood T cell repertoires in COVID-19. Study context: From the United States, Italy and Spain came samples of acute and convalescent COVID-19. The analysed material was cDNA or gDNA that came from T cells, B-cell-depleted T cells, or PBMCs.

The material sequenced was peripheral blood. The receptor comes from a woman of 80 years or more with active or convalescent COVID-19.

CDR3 nucleotide sequence: TGTGCCAGCAGCTTCCCGGGACAGGGGGGAGAGCAGTTCTTC. Protein: CASSFPGQGGEQFF. The chain recombines TRBV28 with TRBJ2-1, with 11 bases identical to TRBD1. The CDR3 loop spans 14 amino acids. Germline V gene data show CDR1 as MDHEN and CDR2 as SYDVKM. V dropped 6 bases and J dropped 10; count of bases not matched to a gene: 8.